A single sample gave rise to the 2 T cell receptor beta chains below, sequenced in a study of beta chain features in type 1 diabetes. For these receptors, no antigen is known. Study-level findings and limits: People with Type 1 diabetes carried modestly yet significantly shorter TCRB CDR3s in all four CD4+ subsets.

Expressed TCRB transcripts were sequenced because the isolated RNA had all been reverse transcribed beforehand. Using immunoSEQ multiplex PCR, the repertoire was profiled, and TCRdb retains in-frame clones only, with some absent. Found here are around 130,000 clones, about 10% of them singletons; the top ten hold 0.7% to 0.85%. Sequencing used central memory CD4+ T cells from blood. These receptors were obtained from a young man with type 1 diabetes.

In DNA form, the CDR3 reads TGTGCCAGCAGGACTAGGACAGGCGGCTACACCTTC. This translates into CASRTRTGGYTF. This sequence joins TRBV6-5 and TRBJ1-2; 7 nucleotides match TRBD1. The CDR3 is made up of 12 amino acids. Germline-derived CDR1 and CDR2 are MNHEY and SVGAGI. Trimming at V came to 6 bases and at J to 8 bases, leaving 6 bases not matched to a gene.

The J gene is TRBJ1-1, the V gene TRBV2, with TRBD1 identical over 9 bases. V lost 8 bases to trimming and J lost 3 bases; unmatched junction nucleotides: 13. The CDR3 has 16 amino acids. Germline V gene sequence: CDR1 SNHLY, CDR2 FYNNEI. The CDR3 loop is CASGTPRDRVDTEAFF. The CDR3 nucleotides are TGTGCCAGCGGGACCCCACGGGACAGGGTGGACACTGAAGCTTTCTTT.